The 12 T cell receptor beta chains in this list originate from one sample, sequenced in a study of T cells expressing NK-cell markers (dated by TCRdb to 2019 to 2021). The library was generated by 5' RACE. Sequenced on an Illumina HiSeq 2000. TCRdb reprocessed the reads and provides one entry for every CDR3 protein sequence; no DNA is given. Per the sample table, the count is roughly 350,000 distinct CDR3 sequences. The top ten clones comprise 5.2% of the sample. Specimen: blood T cells: a sorted CD56 or NKG2C T cell subset, CD4+ or CD8+ T cells, or bulk PBMC T cells (not recorded which). The receptors were gathered from a man aged 18-69 years in good health.

The CDR3 sequence is CASSQDYLLAGAQETQYF. The genes are TRBV4-1 and TRBJ2-5; TCRdb proposes TRBD2, but this gene call is untestable without DNA. CDR3 size: 18 residues. Germline V gives CDR1 MGHRA, CDR2 YSYEKL.

The V and J genes are TRBV12-3 or TRBV12-4 and TRBJ1-2; the TCRdb D gene call, TRBD1, has no DNA to confirm it. The CDR3 totals 14 residues. The CDR3: CASSLTGFLGGYTF.

V and J are TRBV9 and TRBJ1-6; the D call from TCRdb, TRBD1, cannot be confirmed without DNA. The CDR3 totals 14 residues. Germline values: CDR1 SGDLS, CDR2 YYNGEE. The chain's CDR3 is CASSAGQYNSPLHF.

The genes are TRBV29-1 and TRBJ2-5. Per germline, CDR1 SQVTM and CDR2 ANQGSEA. This CDR3 contains 12 residues. CDR3 sequence: CSVGTGQETQYF.

The chain joins TRBV7-2 to TRBJ2-3; TCRdb's assignment of TRBD2 cannot be checked, as there is no DNA. CDR3 length equals 16 residues. The V gene's germline CDR1 is SGHTA and CDR2 FQGNSA. CDR3 in amino acids: CASSLVGSRGRDTQYF.

V is TRBV3-1 and J is TRBJ1-2; there is no DNA to check the TCRdb D call of TRBD1. The CDR3 is 13 residues long. Per the germline V gene, CDR1 is LGHDT and CDR2 is YNNKEL (reference sequence). CDR3 sequence: CASGDRGLYGYTF. Complete variable domain (other parts from reference TRBV3-1 and TRBJ1-2): DTAVSQTPKYLVTQMGNDKSIKCEQNLGHDTMYWYKQDSKKFLKIMFSYNNKELIINETVPNRFSPKSPDKAHLNLHINSLELGDSAVYFCASGDRGLYGYTFGSGTRLTVV.

This chain uses TRBV3-1 with TRBJ2-5; with no DNA, the TCRdb D assignment of TRBD2 cannot be verified. CDR1 LGHDT and CDR2 YNNKEL come from the germline V gene (reference sequence). CDR3 length: 14 amino acids. CDR3 sequence reads: CASSPQRGWETQYF.

The chain employs TRBV7-6 and TRBJ2-3; absent DNA, TCRdb's TRBD1 call cannot be checked. The CDR3 sequence is 15 residues long. Germline CDR1 SGHVS, CDR2 FNYEAQ. The CDR3 is CASSFGGAGTDTQYF. Filled out from reference TRBV7-6 and TRBJ2-3, the complete variable domain reads GAGVSQSPRYKVTKRGQDVALRCDPISGHVSLYWYRQALGQGPEFLTYFNYEAQQDKSGLPNDRFSAERPEGSISTLTIQRTEQRDSAMYRCASSFGGAGTDTQYFGPGTRLTVL.

The rearrangement uses TRBV7-9 and TRBJ1-1; TCRdb returns TRBD1, unconfirmable since there is no DNA. Germline V gene lookup returns CDR1 SEHNR and CDR2 FQNEAQ (reference sequence). This CDR3 region has 15 residues. This CDR3 reads CASSQTGASGTEAFF. The full variable domain, completed using reference TRBV7-9 and TRBJ1-1, is DTGVSQNPRHKITKRGQNVTFRCDPISEHNRLYWYRQTLGQGPEFLTYFQNEAQLEKSRLLSDRFSAERPKGSFSTLEIQRTEQGDSAMYLCASSQTGASGTEAFFGQGTRLTVV.

V usage is TRBV20-1 and J usage is TRBJ2-4; TCRdb names TRBD2, which stays unverified in the absence of DNA. The CDR3 totals 15 residues. The germline gives CDR1 DFQATT, CDR2 SNEGSKA (reference sequence). This chain's CDR3 is CSARPPLAGSYIQYF.

J is TRBJ1-6 and V is TRBV5-5. CDR1 and CDR2 (germline): SGHKS, YYEKEE (reference sequence). The CDR3 has 14 residues. CDR3 sequence: CASSFELFNSPLHF.

This chain connects TRBV7-2 to TRBJ1-5; TCRdb proposes TRBD1, but this gene call is untestable without DNA. Germline V lookup: CDR1 SGHTA, CDR2 FQGNSA. The CDR3 loop spans 17 amino acids. The CDR3 loop is CASSLARQGAGGQPQHF.